These 22 T cell receptor beta chains originate from one sample sequenced in a study of early T cells in non-severe SARS-CoV-2 infection. TCRdb used MiXCR to reprocess the 5' RACE reads, holding one entry per CDR3 protein. The data contain roughly 68,000 distinct CDR3 sequences, roughly 5% of them singletons. The sequencing input was whole blood. These receptors all stem from an adult who was a healthcare worker with PCR-confirmed SARS-CoV-2 infection or an uninfected control (not recorded which).

This clonotype was recorded a few times. The chain joins TRBV7-9 to TRBJ2-2; D might be TRBD1 or TRBD2, each matching 6 bases. The germline V gene encodes CDR1 SEHNR and CDR2 FQNEAQ (reference sequence). V was trimmed by 5 bases and J by 5 bases, leaving 15 bases between them. CDR3 size: 15 residues. CDR3 sequence: CASSPGRGVTGELFF. CDR3 in DNA: TGTGCCAGCAGCCCCGGTAGGGGGGTGACCGGGGAGCTGTTTTTT.

CDR3 protein: CACGRMNTEAFF. In nucleotides, the CDR3 is TGTGCCTGTGGACGGATGAACACTGAAGCTTTCTTT. The rearrangement joins TRBV30 to TRBJ1-1; no clear D gene. Germline-derived CDR1 and CDR2 are GTSNPN and SVGIG (reference sequence). The V end was cut by 6 bases, the J end by 0 bases, with 8 bases between. The CDR3 extends over 12 amino acids.

V and J are TRBV7-2 and TRBJ2-7; 8 bases line up with TRBD1. From germline, CDR1 is SGHTA and CDR2 FQGNSA. This CDR3 is built from 14 residues. V gave up 5 bases and J gave up 2 bases; unmatched junction bases: 5. This CDR3 is CASSKGQGPYEQYF. The CDR3 DNA reads as TGTGCCAGCAGCAAAGGACAGGGTCCCTACGAGCAGTACTTC.

This clonotype was observed a few times. The chain is built from TRBV5-8 and TRBJ2-7; 8 bases fit TRBD1. This CDR3 has 15 residues. Trimming at V came to 2 bases and at J to 0 bases, leaving 4 bases not matched to a gene. Germline V lookup: CDR1 SGHTS, CDR2 YDEGEE. DNA of the CDR3: TGTGCCAGCAGCTTAGGGACAGGAAGCTCCTACGAGCAGTACTTC. Residues: CASSLGTGSSYEQYF.

This clonotype was counted at least ten times. The CDR3 bases are TGTGCTAGTGGTTTGGTTGGGACTGAGGAGAGGTACGAGCAGTACTTC. It translates to CASGLVGTEERYEQYF. The chain couples TRBV12-5 to TRBJ2-7; D perhaps matches TRBD2 (6 bases). Germline CDR1 LGHNT, CDR2 FRNRAP. The CDR3 sequence is 16 residues long. Trimming stripped 0 bases from V and 4 bases from J, with 16 bases between.

This clonotype has ten or more counts. J is TRBJ2-1 and V is TRBV19; 10 nucleotides align to TRBD2. Trimming removed 4 bases from V and 7 bases from J; junction bases left unmatched: 4. This CDR3 spans 14 amino acids. CDR1 is LNHDA and CDR2 is SQIVND in the germline V gene (reference sequence). The CDR3 region has the DNA TGTGCCAGTAGTACCCAAGCGGGAGGGAATGAGCAGTTCTTC. This sequence encodes CASSTQAGGNEQFF. The entire variable domain, with the rest obtained from reference TRBV19 and TRBJ2-1, is as follows: DGGITQSPKYLFRKEGQNVTLSCEQNLNHDAMYWYRQDPGQGLRLIYYSQIVNDFQKGDIAEGYSVSREKKESFPLTVTSAQKNPTAFYLCASSTQAGGNEQFFGPGTRLTVL.

This clonotype was seen only a few times. The J gene is TRBJ2-6, the V gene TRBV7-9, with D tentatively TRBD1 (6 bases). V shed 1 base and J shed 3 bases, with 13 bases lying between them. This CDR3 has 17 amino acids. Per germline, CDR1 SEHNR and CDR2 FQNEAQ (reference sequence). The CDR3 here is CASSLGGPTFGANVLTF. CDR3 DNA sequence: TGTGCCAGCAGCTTAGGGGGGCCGACTTTTGGGGCCAACGTCCTGACTTTC.

The chain couples TRBV3-1 to TRBJ1-2; D gene unclear. This CDR3 comprises 14 residues. Germline values: CDR1 LGHDT, CDR2 YNNKEL (reference sequence). V lost 4 bases to trimming and J lost 7 bases, with 16 bases between them. This chain's CDR3 is CASSPGRSVGGYTF. In nucleotides, the CDR3 is TGTGCCAGCAGCCCCGGACGGTCCGTTGGTGGCTACACCTTC.

The genes are TRBV7-9 and TRBJ2-7, with a tentative D call TRBD1 (6 bases). CDR1 and CDR2 (germline): SEHNR, FQNEAQ (reference sequence). Trimming pared 10 bases from V and 3 bases from J, leaving 16 bases between. The length of the CDR3 is 13 residues. CDR3 amino acids: CAIGLRDNYEQYF. The CDR3 region has the DNA TGTGCCATCGGGTTGAGGGACAACTACGAGCAGTACTTC.

This clonotype has a count of ten or more. V and J are TRBV12-3 or TRBV12-4 and TRBJ1-2; D call uncertain. This CDR3 contains 16 residues. Trimming stripped 3 bases from V and 1 base from J, with 15 bases between. For the CDR3, the DNA is TGTGCCAGCAGTTTCTGGAGAGGCGGATTTAACTATGGCTACACCTTC. Translated, it gives CASSFWRGGFNYGYTF.

This clonotype has a count of ten or more. The J gene is TRBJ2-3, the V gene TRBV11-2, with TRBD2 as a possible D gene (6 bases). V lost 1 base and J 13 bases, leaving 12 bases between the germline ends. This CDR3 region has 12 residues. Germline V gene sequence: CDR1 SGHAT, CDR2 FQNNGV. The CDR3 region is CASSLVLATEYF. The CDR3 bases are TGTGCCAGCAGCTTAGTCCTAGCGACAGAGTATTTT.

There are many counts of this clonotype. The chain's CDR3 is CSAQGQGWAGELFF. CDR3 in DNA: TGCAGTGCTCAAGGACAGGGGTGGGCCGGGGAGCTGTTTTTT. The chain employs TRBV20-1 and TRBJ2-2; 9 nucleotides agree with TRBD1. V dropped 5 bases and J dropped 6; count of bases not matched to a gene: 7. There are 14 residues in the CDR3. Germline CDR1 DFQATT, CDR2 SNEGSKA (reference sequence).

This clonotype has ten or more counts. This chain joins TRBV6-5 and TRBJ2-3; 12 nucleotides line up with TRBD2. V shed 2 bases and J 4 bases; nucleotides not matched to a gene: 4. This CDR3 contains 16 residues. Per the germline V gene, CDR1 is MNHEY and CDR2 is SVGAGI. Written as DNA, the CDR3 is TGTGCCAGCAGTTACGCTAGCGGGAGGGTGGCAGATACGCAGTATTTT. Its translation is CASSYASGRVADTQYF.

The chain has TRBV18 and TRBJ1-2; 8 bases align to TRBD1. With 4 bases clipped from V and 6 bases from J, the junction kept 10 bases outside the gene matches. CDR3 size: 15 residues. Germline V gene lookup returns CDR1 KGHSH and CDR2 LQKENI. The CDR3 sequence: CASSQGDLDRDGYTF. Here the CDR3 DNA reads TGTGCCAGCTCACAGGGGGATCTGGACAGGGATGGCTACACCTTC.

At least ten counts were recorded for this clonotype. The V gene is TRBV5-1, the J gene TRBJ1-6; D not resolved. CDR3 length equals 12 residues. Trimming left V 0 bases short and J 8 bases short, with 3 bases between. The V gene's germline CDR1 is SGHRS and CDR2 YFSETQ. The CDR3 bases are TGCGCCAGCAGCTTGGCGGATTCACCCCTCCACTTT. As protein: CASSLADSPLHF.

In its sample, this clonotype was seen a few times. The rearrangement links TRBV7-6 to TRBJ2-1, with TRBD2 matching 8 bases. Trimming took 1 base from V and 1 from J; bases not matched to a gene: 3. Germline CDR1 is SGHVS and CDR2 is FNYEAQ. The CDR3 spans 16 residues. The CDR3 protein is CASSLGGLASYNEQFF. In DNA form, the CDR3 reads TGTGCCAGCAGCTTAGGTGGACTAGCATCCTACAATGAGCAGTTCTTC.

This clonotype was recorded many times. The chain couples TRBV20-1 to TRBJ2-4; 9 bases map to TRBD2. The V segment lost 1 base and the J segment 3 bases; nucleotides outside the gene matches: 7. The length of the CDR3 is 16 residues. CDR1 is DFQATT, CDR2 SNEGSKA, per germline (reference sequence). The CDR3 region is CSARVERGADKNIQYF. The CDR3 DNA sequence: TGCAGTGCTAGAGTCGAGCGGGGGGCAGACAAAAACATTCAGTACTTC.

This clonotype was seen ten or more times. The chain links TRBV13 to TRBJ2-7; D perhaps matches TRBD1 (5 bases). This CDR3 has 12 amino acids. Trimming cost V 5 bases and J 8 bases, with 13 bases left between them. Germline lookup yields CDR1 PRHDT and CDR2 FYEKMQ (reference sequence). In DNA, the CDR3 is TGTGCCAGCAGCCGAAAGGGGCCTCAGCAGTACTTC. Protein product: CASSRKGPQQYF.

The CDR3 nucleotides read TGTGCCAGTAGTCACGGCGCTAGCACAGATACGCAGTATTTT. It specifies CASSHGASTDTQYF. The chain links TRBV19 to TRBJ2-3; D is ambiguous. Germline V lookup: CDR1 LNHDA, CDR2 SQIVND (reference sequence). Trimming stripped 5 bases from V and 0 bases from J, with 9 bases between. CDR3 length: 14 amino acids.

This clonotype was detected many times. The V gene is TRBV20-1, the J gene TRBJ2-7; TRBD1 agrees at 8 bases. This CDR3 comprises 15 residues. Germline V gene data show CDR1 as DFQATT and CDR2 as SNEGSKA (reference sequence). The junction had 6 bases not matched to a gene; V was cut back by 0 bases and J by 2 bases. This chain's CDR3 is CSARDTGTGTYEQYF. CDR3 nucleotide sequence: TGCAGTGCTAGAGACACGGGGACAGGCACCTACGAGCAGTACTTC.

Ten or more counts support this clonotype. The chain joins TRBV6-5 to TRBJ1-3; unclear D gene. Germline assignment: CDR1 MNHEY and CDR2 SVGAGI. Deletions cut 5 bases from V and 2 bases from J, with 4 bases between. This CDR3 has 12 amino acids. As DNA, the CDR3 is TGTGCCAGCAGTGGGCCTGGAAACACCATATATTTT. Translating it yields CASSGPGNTIYF.

This clonotype was picked up a small number of times. The rearrangement links TRBV7-9 to TRBJ1-6; 7 nucleotides line up with TRBD1. The CDR3 sequence is 14 residues long. V was pared by 5 bases and J by 9 bases, with 7 bases of the junction left unmatched. CDR1 and CDR2 from the germline V gene are SEHNR and FQNEAQ (reference sequence). CDR3 in amino acids: CASSLRDSSSPLHF. In DNA, the CDR3 is TGTGCCAGCAGCCTAAGGGACAGTAGTTCACCCCTCCACTTT.